This T cell receptor (beta chain) emerged from a study of T cell clonality in common variable immunodeficiency (dated by TCRdb to between 2015 and 2016). Broader findings and caveats from the paper: Fewer deletions and N-nucleotide insertions were reportedly observed in CVID TCRbeta sequences, and highly modified clones with 13 or more V deletions were reportedly absent from CVID TCRbeta sequences. The authors noted that sequencing repertoires of T cell subpopulations would be needed to clarify what caused the increased clonality in CVID. CVID subjects shared fewer TCRbeta clones with each other than healthy controls did (p < 0.0001). TCRbeta clonality was higher in CVID subjects than in healthy controls (t-test p = 0.018), and the increase was most characteristic of about a third of subjects. Patient heterogeneity within the CVID cohort put limits on correlating repertoire features with clinical complications. Despite equal DNA input, controls averaged approximately 82,000 unique sequences per sample versus some 30,000 in CVID samples.

The cysteine opens and the phenylalanine closes a CDR3 of 16 amino acids. The DNA has 39 bases, all within the CDR3, and is read from base 1. The germline V gene sets CDR1 to KGHSH and CDR2 to LQKENI. V is reduced by 2 bases and J by 0 bases, leaving a spacing of 8 bases between them. Points on this clone: This receptor's antigen is unknown. The read is 3 residues too short to cover the CDR3 end, so that end is filled in from the germline J gene.

For sequencing, equivalent amounts of genomic DNA were input from CVID and control samples. For every sample, a 60 bp segment covering the rearranged TCRbeta CDR3 region was amplified and then sequenced. The immunoSEQ assay, a bias-corrected multiplex PCR combined with high-throughput sequencing, was used for TCRbeta amplification. Concerning the study's data processing: Every unique nucleotide sequence was considered a clone and was annotated with V, D and J genes, copy number and frequency. Sequences were labeled productive if in frame, and non-productive if out of frame or containing stop codons. As previously described, clonality was calculated on the basis of Shannon's entropy. The predicted amino acid sequences of productive clones were used to derive mean CDR3 Kyte-Doolittle hydropathy. Hierarchical clustering of scaled V gene usage was performed with the R hclust function using Manhattan distance and complete linkage. To assess clone sharing by CDR3 amino acid sequence, 12 repertoires per group were resampled over 100 rounds. The repertoires were screened for more than 55 published EBV-specific TCRbeta sequences and roughly 240 published CMV-specific TCRbeta sequences. After a couple of CVID samples that produced fewer than 10,000 sequences were dropped from the analysis, around 40 CVID repertoires remained. Sourced from immuneACCESS, this table was stored by TCRdb with only in-frame sequences that have V and J called. A share of the clones is absent; for the studies checked, an unresolved V gene accounts for under half, and the remainder has no known explanation. The V and J calls and clone size come from that table; D and trimming were worked out from the DNA. The table records more than 20,000 clones for this sample, and not one of them appears only once. The top ten clonotypes cover around 4% of the sample.

Standard criteria were used to diagnose CVID, namely serum IgG, IgA and/or IgM reduced below the normal range together with specific antibody deficiency. There were around 46 subjects in the CVID group (approximately 15 female and around 30 male), ranging in age from about 9 to 70 years, with a mean age of 40. Both CVID patients and healthy controls were predominantly of Caucasian heritage. At the time of study participation, every CVID subject had been on replacement immunoglobulin therapy for one year or longer. When blood was collected, none of the CVID subjects were ill or on immunomodulatory or immunosuppressive medication. Heparinized peripheral whole blood samples of roughly 5 to 8.5 ml were collected from each donor. Genomic DNA from adults with common variable immune deficiency (CVID) and from healthy adult controls was used for sequencing of TCRbeta CDR3 repertoires. Diluted blood was density-centrifuged over Hypaque 1077 or Ficoll-Paque to isolate peripheral blood mononuclear cells. Unsorted mononuclear cells served as the source of genomic DNA, which was extracted either by Qiagen column purification or by a centrifugation-based method.

The rearrangement combines TRBV18 with TRBJ1-6; the D gene is perhaps TRBD1, from 6 matching bases. The material sequenced was peripheral blood mononuclear cells. The clonotype originates from a human donor with common variable immunodeficiency. CDR3 DNA (partial): TGTGCCAGCTCACCAACAGGGAGCTCCTATAATTCACCC. Translated, it gives CASSPTGSSYNSP. The whole CDR3 protein reads CASSPTGSSYNSPLHF.